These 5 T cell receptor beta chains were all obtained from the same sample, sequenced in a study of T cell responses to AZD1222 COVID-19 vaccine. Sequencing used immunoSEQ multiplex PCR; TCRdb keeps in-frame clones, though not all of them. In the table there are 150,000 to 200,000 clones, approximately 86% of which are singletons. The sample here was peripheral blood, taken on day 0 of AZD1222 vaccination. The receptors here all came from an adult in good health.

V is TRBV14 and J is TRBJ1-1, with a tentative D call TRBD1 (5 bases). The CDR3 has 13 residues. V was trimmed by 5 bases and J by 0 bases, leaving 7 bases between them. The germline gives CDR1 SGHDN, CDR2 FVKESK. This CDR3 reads CASSWGVNTEAFF. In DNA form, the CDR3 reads TGTGCCAGCAGCTGGGGGGTGAACACTGAAGCTTTCTTT. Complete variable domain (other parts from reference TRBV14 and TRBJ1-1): EAGVTQFPSHSVIEKGQTVTLRCDPISGHDNLYWYRRVMGKEIKFLLHFVKESKQDESGMPNNRFLAERTGGTYSTLKVQPAELEDSGVYFCASSWGVNTEAFFGQGTRLTVV.

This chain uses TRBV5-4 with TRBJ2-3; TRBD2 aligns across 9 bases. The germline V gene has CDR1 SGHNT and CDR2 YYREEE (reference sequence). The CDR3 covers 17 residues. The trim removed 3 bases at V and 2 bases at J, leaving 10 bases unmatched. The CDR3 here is CASSSLAGAPPTDTQYF. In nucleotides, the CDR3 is TGTGCCAGCAGCTCGTTAGCGGGAGCTCCCCCCACAGATACGCAGTATTTT.

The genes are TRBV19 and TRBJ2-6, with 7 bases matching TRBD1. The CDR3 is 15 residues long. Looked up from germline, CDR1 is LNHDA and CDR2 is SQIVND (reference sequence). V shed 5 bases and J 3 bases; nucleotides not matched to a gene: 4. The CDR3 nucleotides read TGTGCCAGTAGTCACAGGGGATTTGGGGCCAACGTCCTGACTTTC. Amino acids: CASSHRGFGANVLTF.

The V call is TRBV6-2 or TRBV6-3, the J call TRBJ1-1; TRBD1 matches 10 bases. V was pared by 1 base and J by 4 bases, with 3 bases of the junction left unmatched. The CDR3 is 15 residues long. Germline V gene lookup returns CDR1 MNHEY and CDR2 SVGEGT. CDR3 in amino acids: CASSYLTGGGTEAFF. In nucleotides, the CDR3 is TGTGCCAGCAGTTACTTGACAGGGGGCGGCACTGAAGCTTTCTTT.

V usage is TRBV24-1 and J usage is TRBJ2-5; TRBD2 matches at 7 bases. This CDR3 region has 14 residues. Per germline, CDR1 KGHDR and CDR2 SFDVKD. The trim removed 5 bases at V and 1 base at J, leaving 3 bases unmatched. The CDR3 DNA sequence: TGTGCCACCAGTGGACCTAGCGGCCAAGAGACCCAGTACTTC. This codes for CATSGPSGQETQYF.